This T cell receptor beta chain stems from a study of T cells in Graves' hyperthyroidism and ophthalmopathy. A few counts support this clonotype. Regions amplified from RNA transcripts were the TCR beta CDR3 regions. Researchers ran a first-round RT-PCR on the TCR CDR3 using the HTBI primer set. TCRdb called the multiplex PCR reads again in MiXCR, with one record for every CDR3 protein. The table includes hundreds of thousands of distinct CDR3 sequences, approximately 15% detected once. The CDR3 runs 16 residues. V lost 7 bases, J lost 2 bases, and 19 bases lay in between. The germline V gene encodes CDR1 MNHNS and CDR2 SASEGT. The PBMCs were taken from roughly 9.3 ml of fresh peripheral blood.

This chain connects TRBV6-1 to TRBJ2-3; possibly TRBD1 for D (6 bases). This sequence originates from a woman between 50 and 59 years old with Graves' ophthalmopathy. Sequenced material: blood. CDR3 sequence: CASILSMGHDTDTQYF. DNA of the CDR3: TGTGCCAGCATACTTTCTATGGGACACGACACAGATACGCAGTATTTT.